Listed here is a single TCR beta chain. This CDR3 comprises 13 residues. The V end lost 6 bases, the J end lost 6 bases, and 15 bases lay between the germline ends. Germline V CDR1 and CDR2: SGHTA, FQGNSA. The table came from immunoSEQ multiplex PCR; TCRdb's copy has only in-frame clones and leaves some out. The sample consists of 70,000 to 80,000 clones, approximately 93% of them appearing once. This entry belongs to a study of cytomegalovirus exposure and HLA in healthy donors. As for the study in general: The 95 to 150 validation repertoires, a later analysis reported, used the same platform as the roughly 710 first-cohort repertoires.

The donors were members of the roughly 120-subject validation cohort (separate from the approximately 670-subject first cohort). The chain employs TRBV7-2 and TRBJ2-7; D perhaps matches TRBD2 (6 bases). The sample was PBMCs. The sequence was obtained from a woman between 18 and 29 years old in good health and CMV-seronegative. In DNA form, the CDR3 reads TGTGCCAGCAGTTCCTCCGGGGGTCCCGAGCAGTACTTC. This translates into CASSSSGGPEQYF. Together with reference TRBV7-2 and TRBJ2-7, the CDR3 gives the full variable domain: GAGVSQSPSNKVTEKGKDVELRCDPISGHTALYWYRQSLGQGLEFLIYFQGNSAPDKSGLPSDRFSAERTGGSVSTLTIQRTQQEDSAVYLCASSSSGGPEQYFGPGTRLTVT.